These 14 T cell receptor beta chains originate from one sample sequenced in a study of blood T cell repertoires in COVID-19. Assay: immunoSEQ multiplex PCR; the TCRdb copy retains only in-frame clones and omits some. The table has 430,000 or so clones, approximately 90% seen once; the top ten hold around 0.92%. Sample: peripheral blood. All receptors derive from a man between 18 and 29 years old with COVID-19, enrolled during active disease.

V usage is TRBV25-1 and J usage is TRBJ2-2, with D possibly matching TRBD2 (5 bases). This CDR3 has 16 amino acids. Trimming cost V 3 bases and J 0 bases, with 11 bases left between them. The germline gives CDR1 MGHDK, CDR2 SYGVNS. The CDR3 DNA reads TGTGCCAGCAGTGACGAAGGACTGACGAACACCGGGGAGCTGTTTTTT. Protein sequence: CASSDEGLTNTGELFF.

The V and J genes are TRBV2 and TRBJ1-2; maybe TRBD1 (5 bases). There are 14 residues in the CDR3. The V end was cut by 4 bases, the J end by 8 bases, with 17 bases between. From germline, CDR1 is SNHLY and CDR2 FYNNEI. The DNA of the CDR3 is TGTGCCAGCAGTGTACAGGTTTCCCTGGACGGCTACACCTTC. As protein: CASSVQVSLDGYTF.

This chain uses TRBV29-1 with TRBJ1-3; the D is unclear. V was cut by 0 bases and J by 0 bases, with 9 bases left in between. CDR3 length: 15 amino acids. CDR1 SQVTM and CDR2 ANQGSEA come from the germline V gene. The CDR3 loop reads CSVEDRRNSGNTIYF. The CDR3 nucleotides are TGCAGCGTTGAAGATCGGCGGAACTCTGGAAACACCATATATTTT.

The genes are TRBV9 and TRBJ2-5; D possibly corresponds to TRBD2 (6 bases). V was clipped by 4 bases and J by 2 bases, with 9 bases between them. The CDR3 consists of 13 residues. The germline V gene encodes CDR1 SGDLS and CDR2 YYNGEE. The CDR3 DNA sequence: TGTGCCAGCAGCCGAGGAGGGCAAGAGACCCAGTACTTC. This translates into CASSRGGQETQYF.

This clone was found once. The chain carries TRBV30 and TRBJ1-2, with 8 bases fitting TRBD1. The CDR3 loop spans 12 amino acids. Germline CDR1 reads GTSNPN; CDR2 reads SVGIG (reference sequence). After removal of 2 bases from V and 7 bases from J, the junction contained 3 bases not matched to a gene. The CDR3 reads CAWSTGGSGYTF. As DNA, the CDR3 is TGTGCCTGGAGTACAGGGGGAAGTGGCTACACCTTC.

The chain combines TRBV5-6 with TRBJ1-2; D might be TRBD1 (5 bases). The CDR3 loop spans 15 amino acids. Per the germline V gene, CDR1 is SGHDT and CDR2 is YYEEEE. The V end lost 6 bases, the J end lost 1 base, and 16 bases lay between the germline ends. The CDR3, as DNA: TGTGCCAGCATGGGGGGGTCACAGAGTAACTATGGCTACACCTTC. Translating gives CASMGGSQSNYGYTF.

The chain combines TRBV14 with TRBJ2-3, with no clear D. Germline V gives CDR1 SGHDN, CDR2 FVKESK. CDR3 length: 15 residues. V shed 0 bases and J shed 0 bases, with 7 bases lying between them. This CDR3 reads CASSQEGKSTDTQYF. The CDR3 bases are TGTGCCAGCAGCCAAGAGGGCAAAAGCACAGATACGCAGTATTTT. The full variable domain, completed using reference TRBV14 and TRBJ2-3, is EAGVTQFPSHSVIEKGQTVTLRCDPISGHDNLYWYRRVMGKEIKFLLHFVKESKQDESGMPNNRFLAERTGGTYSTLKVQPAELEDSGVYFCASSQEGKSTDTQYFGPGTRLTVL.

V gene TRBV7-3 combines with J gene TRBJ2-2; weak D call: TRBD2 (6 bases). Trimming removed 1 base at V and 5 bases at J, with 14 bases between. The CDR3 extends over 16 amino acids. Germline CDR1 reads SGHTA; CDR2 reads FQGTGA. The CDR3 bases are TGTGCCAGCAGCTTAATGGGGGGAAGAGGTACCGGGGAGCTGTTTTTT. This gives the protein CASSLMGGRGTGELFF. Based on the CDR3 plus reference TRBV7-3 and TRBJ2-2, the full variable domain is GAGVSQTPSNKVTEKGKYVELRCDPISGHTALYWYRQSLGQGPEFLIYFQGTGAADDSGLPNDRFFAVRPEGSVSTLKIQRTERGDSAVYLCASSLMGGRGTGELFFGEGSRLTVL.

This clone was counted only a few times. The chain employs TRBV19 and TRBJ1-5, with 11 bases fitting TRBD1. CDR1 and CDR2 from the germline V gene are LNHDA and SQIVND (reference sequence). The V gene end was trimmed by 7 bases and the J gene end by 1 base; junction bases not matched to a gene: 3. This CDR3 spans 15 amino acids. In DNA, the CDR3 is TGTGCCAGTACCCGGGACAGGGGGAGCAATCAGCCCCAGCATTTT. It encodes CASTRDRGSNQPQHF.

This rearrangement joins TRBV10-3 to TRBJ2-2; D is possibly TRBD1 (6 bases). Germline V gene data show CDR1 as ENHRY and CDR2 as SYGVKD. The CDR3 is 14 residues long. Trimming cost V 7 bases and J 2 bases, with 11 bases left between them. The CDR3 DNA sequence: TGTGCCATCAATAACAGGGAAAACACCGGGGAGCTGTTTTTT. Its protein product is CAINNRENTGELFF.

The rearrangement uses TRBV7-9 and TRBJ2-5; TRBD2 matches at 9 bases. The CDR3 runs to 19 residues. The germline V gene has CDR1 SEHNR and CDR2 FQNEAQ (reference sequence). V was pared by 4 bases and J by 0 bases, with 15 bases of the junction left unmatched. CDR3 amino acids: CASSSQGWLAGTNQETQYF. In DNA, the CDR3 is TGTGCCAGCAGCTCTCAGGGTTGGCTAGCGGGGACAAACCAAGAGACCCAGTACTTC.

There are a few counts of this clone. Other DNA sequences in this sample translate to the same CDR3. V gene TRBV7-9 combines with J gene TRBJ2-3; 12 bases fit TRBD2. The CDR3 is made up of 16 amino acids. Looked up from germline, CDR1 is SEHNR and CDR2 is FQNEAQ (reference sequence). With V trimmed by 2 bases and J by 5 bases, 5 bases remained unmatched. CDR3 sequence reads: CASSLSSGGAVDTQYF. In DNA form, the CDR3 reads TGTGCCAGCAGCTTATCTAGCGGGGGGGCCGTAGATACGCAGTATTTT.

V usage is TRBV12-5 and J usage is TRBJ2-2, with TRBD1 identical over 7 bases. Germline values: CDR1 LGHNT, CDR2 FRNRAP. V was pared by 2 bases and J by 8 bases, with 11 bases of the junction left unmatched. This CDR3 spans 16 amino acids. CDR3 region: CASGLSPSTGAGELFF. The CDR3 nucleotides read TGTGCTAGTGGTTTGTCCCCATCCACAGGGGCAGGGGAGCTGTTTTTT.

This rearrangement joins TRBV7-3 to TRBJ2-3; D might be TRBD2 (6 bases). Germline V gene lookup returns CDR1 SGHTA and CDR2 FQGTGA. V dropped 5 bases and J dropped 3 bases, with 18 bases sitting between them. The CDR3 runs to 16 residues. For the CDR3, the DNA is TGTGCCAGCAGCGGACGGGACTCTGGGGGTACAGATACGCAGTATTTT. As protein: CASSGRDSGGTDTQYF.